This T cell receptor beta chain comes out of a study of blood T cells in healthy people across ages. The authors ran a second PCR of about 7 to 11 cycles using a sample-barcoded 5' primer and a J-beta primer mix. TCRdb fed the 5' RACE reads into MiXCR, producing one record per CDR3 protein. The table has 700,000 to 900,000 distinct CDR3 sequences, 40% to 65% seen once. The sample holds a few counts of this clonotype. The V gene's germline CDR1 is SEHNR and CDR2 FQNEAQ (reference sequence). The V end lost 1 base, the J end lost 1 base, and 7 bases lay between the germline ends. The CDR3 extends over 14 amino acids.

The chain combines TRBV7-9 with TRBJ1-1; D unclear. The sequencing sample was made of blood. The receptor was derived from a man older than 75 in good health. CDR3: CASSLDPANTEAFF. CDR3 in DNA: TGTGCCAGCAGCTTAGATCCGGCGAACACTGAAGCTTTCTTT.